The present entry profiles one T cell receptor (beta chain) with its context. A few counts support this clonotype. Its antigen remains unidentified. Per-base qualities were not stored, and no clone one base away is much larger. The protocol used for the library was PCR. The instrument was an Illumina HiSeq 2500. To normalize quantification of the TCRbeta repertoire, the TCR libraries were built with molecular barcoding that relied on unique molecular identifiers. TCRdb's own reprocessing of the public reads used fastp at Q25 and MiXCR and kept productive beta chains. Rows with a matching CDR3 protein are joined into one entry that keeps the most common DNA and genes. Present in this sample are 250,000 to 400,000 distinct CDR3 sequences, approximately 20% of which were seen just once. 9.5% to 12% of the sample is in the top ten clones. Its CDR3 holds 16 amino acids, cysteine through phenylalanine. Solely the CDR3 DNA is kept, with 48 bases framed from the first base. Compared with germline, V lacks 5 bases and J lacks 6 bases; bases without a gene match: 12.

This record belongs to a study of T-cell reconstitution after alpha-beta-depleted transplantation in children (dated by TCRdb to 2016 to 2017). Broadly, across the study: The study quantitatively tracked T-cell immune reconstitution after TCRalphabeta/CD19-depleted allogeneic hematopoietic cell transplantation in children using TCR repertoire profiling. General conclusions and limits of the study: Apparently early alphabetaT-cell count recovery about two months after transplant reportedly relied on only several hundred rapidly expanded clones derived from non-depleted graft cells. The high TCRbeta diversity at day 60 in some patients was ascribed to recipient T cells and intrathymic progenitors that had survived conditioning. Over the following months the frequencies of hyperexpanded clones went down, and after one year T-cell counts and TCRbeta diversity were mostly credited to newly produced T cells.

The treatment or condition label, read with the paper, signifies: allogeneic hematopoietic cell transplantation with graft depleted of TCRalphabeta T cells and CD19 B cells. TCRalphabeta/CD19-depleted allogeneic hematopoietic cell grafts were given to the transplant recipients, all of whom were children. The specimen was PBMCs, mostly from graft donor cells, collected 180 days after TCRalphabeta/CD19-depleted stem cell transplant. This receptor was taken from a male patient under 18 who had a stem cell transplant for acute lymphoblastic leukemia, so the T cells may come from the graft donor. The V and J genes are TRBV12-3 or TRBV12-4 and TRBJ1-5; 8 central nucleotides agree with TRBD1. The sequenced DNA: TGTGCCAGCAGTCATTCCGCCAGGGGGCGGATTCAGCCCCAGCATTTT. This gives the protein CASSHSARGRIQPQHF.